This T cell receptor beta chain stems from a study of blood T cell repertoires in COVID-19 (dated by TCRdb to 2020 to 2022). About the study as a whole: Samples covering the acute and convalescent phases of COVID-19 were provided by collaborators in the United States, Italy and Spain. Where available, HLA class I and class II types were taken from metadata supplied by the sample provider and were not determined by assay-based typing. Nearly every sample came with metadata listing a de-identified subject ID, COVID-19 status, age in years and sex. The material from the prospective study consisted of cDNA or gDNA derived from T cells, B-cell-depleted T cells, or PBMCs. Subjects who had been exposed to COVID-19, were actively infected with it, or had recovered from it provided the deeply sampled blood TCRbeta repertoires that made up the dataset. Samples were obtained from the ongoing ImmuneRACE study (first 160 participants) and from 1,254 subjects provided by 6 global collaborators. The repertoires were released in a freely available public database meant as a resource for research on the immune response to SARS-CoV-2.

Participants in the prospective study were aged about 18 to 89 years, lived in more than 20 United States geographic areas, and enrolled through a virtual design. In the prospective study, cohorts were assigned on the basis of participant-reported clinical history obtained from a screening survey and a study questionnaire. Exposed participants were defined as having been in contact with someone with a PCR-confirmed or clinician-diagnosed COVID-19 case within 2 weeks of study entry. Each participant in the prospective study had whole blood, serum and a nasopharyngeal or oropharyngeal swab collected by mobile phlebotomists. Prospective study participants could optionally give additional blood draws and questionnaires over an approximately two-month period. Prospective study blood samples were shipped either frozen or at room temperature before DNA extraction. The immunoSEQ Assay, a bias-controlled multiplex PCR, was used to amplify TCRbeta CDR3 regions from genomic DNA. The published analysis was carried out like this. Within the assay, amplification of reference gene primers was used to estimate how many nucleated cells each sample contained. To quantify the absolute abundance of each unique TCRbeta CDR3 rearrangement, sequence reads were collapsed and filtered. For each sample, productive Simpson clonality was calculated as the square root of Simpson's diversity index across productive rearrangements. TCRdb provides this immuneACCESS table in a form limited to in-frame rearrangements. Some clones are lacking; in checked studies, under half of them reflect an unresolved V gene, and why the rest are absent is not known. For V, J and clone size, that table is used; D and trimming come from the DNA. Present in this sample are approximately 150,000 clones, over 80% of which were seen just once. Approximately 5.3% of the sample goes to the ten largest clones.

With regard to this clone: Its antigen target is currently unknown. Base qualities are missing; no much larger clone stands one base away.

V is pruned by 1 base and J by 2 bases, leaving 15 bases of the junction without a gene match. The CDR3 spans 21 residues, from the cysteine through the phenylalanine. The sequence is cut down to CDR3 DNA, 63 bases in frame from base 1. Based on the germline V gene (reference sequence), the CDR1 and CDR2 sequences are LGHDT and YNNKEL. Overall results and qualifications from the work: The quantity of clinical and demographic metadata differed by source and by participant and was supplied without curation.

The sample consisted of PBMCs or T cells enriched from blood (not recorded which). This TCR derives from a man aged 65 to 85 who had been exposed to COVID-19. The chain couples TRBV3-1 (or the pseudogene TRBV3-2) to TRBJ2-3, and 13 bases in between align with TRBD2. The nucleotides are TGTGCCAGCAGCCAAGTCGAGTGGCCGAAGGGACTAGCGGGACCCACAGATACGCAGTATTTT. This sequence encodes CASSQVEWPKGLAGPTDTQYF.